This T cell receptor (beta chain) was found in a study of blood T cell repertoires in COVID-19. Study information: Sites across the United States, Italy and Spain contributed samples from acute and convalescent COVID-19. PBMCs, B-cell-depleted T cells, or T cells were the source of the cDNA or gDNA that made up the material.

As handled by the study authors: Quantification of nucleated cells was approximated via reference gene primer amplification. Generated by immunoSEQ multiplex PCR, the TCRdb table keeps only in-frame clones and is missing some. The DNA gave D and trimming, while V, J and clone size come from that table. The sample has some 400,000 clones, around 89% seen once. The CDR3 contains 16 residues. Trimming pared 6 bases from V and 3 bases from J, leaving 21 bases between. Germline values: CDR1 DFQATT, CDR2 SNEGSKA (reference sequence). The chain couples TRBV20-1 to TRBJ2-1; tentative D call: TRBD1 (5 bases). The receptor comes from a man aged 18 to 29 with active or convalescent COVID-19. Specimen: peripheral blood. This CDR3 reads CSASNPGMGFYNEQFF. Written as DNA, the CDR3 is TGCAGTGCCAGTAACCCAGGGATGGGATTCTACAATGAGCAGTTCTTC.